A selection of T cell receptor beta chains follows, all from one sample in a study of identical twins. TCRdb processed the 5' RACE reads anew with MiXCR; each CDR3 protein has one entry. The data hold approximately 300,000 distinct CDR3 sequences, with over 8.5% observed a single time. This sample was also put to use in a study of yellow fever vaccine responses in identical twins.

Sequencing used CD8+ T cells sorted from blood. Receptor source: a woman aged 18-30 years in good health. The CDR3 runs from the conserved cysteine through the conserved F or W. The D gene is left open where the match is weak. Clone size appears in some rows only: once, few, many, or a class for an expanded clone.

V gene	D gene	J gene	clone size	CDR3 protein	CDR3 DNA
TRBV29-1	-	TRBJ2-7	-	CSVVDGTYEQYF	TGCAGCGTCGTCGACGGAACCTACGAGCAGTACTTC
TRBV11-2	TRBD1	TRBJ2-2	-	CASSPPDRGSYTNTGELFF	TGTGCCAGCAGCCCCCCGGACAGGGGGTCTTACACGAACACCGGGGAGCTGTTTTTT
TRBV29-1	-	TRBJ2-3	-	CSVVGLRNTDTQYF	TGCAGCGTTGTCGGACTTCGAAACACAGATACGCAGTATTTT
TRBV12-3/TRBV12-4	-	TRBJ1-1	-	CASSFGYTEAFF	TGTGCCAGCAGTTTCGGGTATACTGAAGCTTTCTTT
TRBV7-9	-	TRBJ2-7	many	CASSFGDGAYEQYF	TGTGCCAGCAGCTTCGGGGACGGAGCCTACGAGCAGTACTTC
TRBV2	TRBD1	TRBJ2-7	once	CASRDRGRYEQYF	TGTGCCAGCAGGGACAGGGGGAGGTACGAGCAGTACTTC
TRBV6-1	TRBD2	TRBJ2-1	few	CASSATSGIYNEQFF	TGTGCCAGCAGTGCGACTAGCGGGATCTACAATGAGCAGTTCTTC
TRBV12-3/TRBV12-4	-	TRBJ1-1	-	CASSLGFGGGVENTEAFF	TGTGCCAGCAGTTTGGGGTTTGGGGGAGGCGTTGAGAACACTGAAGCTTTCTTT
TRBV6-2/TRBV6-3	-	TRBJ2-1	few	CACGTAILAYNEQFF	TGTGCCTGCGGGACAGCGATTTTAGCCTACAATGAGCAGTTCTTC
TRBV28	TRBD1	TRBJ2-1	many	CASTLIRDRVHNEQFF	TGTGCCAGCACTCTTATCCGGGACAGGGTCCACAATGAGCAGTTCTTC
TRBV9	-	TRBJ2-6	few	CASSVGRSSGANVLTF	TGTGCCAGCAGCGTCGGACGGTCCTCTGGGGCCAACGTCCTGACTTTC
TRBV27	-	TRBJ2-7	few	CASSPLGNSYEQYF	TGTGCCAGCAGTCCCCTAGGCAACTCCTACGAGCAGTACTTC
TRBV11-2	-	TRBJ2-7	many	CASSFTGLDYEQYF	TGTGCCAGCAGCTTTACAGGGTTAGACTACGAGCAGTACTTC
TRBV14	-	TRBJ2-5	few	CASSRGVEETQYF	TGTGCCAGCAGCCGGGGGGTAGAAGAGACCCAGTACTTC
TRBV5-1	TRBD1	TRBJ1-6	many	CASTDRGNDYNSPLHF	TGCGCCAGCACGGACAGGGGTAACGATTATAATTCACCCCTCCACTTT
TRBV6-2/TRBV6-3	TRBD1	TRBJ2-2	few	CASSGTGLNTGELFF	TGTGCCAGCAGTGGGACAGGCCTGAACACCGGGGAGCTGTTTTTT
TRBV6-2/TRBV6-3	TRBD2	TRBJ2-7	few	CASSEGTSGRGLEQYF	TGTGCCAGCAGTGAGGGGACTAGCGGGAGGGGCCTCGAGCAGTACTTC
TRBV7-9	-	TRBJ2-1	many	CASSRTHNEQFF	TGTGCCAGCAGCCGCACGCACAATGAGCAGTTCTTC
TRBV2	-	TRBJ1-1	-	CASRGPWGDTEAFF	TGTGCCAGCAGGGGGCCTTGGGGGGACACTGAAGCTTTCTTT
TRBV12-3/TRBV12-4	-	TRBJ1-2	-	CASQKGGARGYTF	TGTGCCAGCCAGAAGGGGGGGGCGCGGGGCTACACCTTC
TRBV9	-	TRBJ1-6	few	CASSVSGKNNSPLHF	TGTGCCAGCAGCGTCTCCGGGAAAAATAATTCACCCCTCCACTTT
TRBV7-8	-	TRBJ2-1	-	CASSFPTDIGVYNEQFF	TGTGCCAGCAGCTTCCCTACGGACATAGGCGTATACAATGAGCAGTTCTTC
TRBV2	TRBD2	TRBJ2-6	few	CASNLVPHLAGTFSGANVLTF	TGTGCCAGCAATCTGGTTCCCCACTTAGCGGGAACCTTCTCTGGGGCCAACGTCCTGACTTTC
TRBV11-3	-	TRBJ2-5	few	CASSDSGTETQYF	TGTGCCAGCAGCGATAGCGGTACGGAGACCCAGTACTTC
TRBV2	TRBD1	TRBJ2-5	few	CARRAPGQGPGETQYF	TGTGCCAGGAGGGCCCCGGGACAGGGGCCCGGGGAGACCCAGTACTTC
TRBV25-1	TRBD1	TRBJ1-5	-	CATLRQGRKHYSNQPQHF	TGTGCCACCTTAAGACAGGGGAGGAAGCACTATAGCAATCAGCCCCAGCATTTT
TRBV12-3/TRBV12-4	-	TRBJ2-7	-	CASSLSGLLDEQYF	TGTGCCAGCAGTTTGTCAGGATTGCTCGACGAGCAGTACTTC
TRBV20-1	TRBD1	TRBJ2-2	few	CSGWDRTNTGELFF	TGCAGTGGATGGGACAGAACGAACACCGGGGAGCTGTTTTTT
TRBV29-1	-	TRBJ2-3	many	CSVEALNTDTQYF	TGCAGCGTTGAAGCTTTAAACACAGATACGCAGTATTTT
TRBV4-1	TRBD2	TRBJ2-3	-	CASSQPRGGATDTQYF	TGCGCCAGCAGCCAACCCCGCGGGGGGGCAACAGATACGCAGTATTTT
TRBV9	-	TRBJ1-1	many	CASSVEMNTEAFF	TGTGCCAGCAGCGTGGAAATGAACACTGAAGCTTTCTTT
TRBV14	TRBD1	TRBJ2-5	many	CASRRQGETQYF	TGTGCCAGCAGGCGACAGGGGGAGACCCAGTACTTC
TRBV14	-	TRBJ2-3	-	CASSPSLSTPHSTDTQYF	TGTGCCAGCAGCCCTTCCCTATCTACGCCTCATAGCACAGATACGCAGTATTTT
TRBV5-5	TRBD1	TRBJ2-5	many	CASSLTGAETQYF	TGTGCCAGCAGCTTGACAGGGGCAGAGACCCAGTACTTC
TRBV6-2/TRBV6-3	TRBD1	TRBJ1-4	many	CASSSGQEPFF	TGTGCCAGCAGTTCAGGACAGGAACCCTTTTTT
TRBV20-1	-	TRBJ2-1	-	CSAPHGGAGYNEQFF	TGCAGTGCGCCTCACGGCGGGGCGGGCTACAATGAGCAGTTCTTC
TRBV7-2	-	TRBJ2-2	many	CASTPQAGELFF	TGTGCCAGCACCCCACAGGCCGGGGAGCTGTTTTTT
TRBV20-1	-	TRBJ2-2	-	CSARDLGGPGELFF	TGCAGTGCTAGAGATCTGGGGGGCCCCGGGGAGCTGTTTTTT
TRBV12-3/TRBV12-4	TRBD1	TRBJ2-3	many	CASSSGGQYTDTQYF	TGTGCCAGCAGTTCAGGGGGCCAATACACAGATACGCAGTATTTT
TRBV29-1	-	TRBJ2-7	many	CSVESAGALPGEQYF	TGCAGCGTTGAATCCGCAGGGGCCCTACCAGGCGAGCAGTACTTC
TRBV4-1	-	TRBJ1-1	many	CASSHREEDTEAFF	TGCGCCAGCAGCCACAGAGAGGAGGACACTGAAGCTTTCTTT
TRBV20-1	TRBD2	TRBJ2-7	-	CSARDLAGVLYEQYF	TGCAGTGCTAGAGATCTAGCGGGAGTGTTGTACGAGCAGTACTTC
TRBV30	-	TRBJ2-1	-	CAWSGTTLTMFF	TGTGCCTGGAGTGGGACCACCTTGACGATGTTCTTC
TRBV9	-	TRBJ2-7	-	CASSPMTDGYEQYF	TGTGCCAGCAGCCCAATGACGGACGGCTACGAGCAGTACTTC
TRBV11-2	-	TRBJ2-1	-	CASSLDWGPEEQFF	TGTGCCAGCAGCTTAGATTGGGGTCCTGAGGAGCAGTTCTTC
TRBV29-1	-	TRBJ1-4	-	CSVKRQGEKLFF	TGCAGCGTCAAACGCCAGGGTGAAAAACTGTTTTTT
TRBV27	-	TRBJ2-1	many	CASSSNNWGEQFF	TGTGCCAGCAGTTCCAATAATTGGGGTGAGCAGTTCTTC
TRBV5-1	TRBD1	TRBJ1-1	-	CASSLQQGARTEAFF	TGCGCCAGCAGCTTGCAACAGGGGGCTAGGACTGAAGCTTTCTTT
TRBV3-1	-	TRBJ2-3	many	CASSQGAGTDTQYF	TGTGCCAGCAGCCAAGGGGCAGGCACAGATACGCAGTATTTT
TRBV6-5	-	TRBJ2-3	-	CASSYAGEDTQYF	TGTGCCAGCAGTTACGCAGGGGAGGATACGCAGTATTTT
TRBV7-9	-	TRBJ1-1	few	CASSLVSMNTEAFF	TGTGCCAGCAGCTTAGTGAGTATGAACACTGAAGCTTTCTTT
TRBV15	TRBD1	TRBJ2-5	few	CATSRLPGQVEETQYF	TGTGCCACCAGCAGACTTCCGGGACAGGTCGAAGAGACCCAGTACTTC
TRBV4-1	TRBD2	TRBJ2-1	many	CASSQVHSGSIYNEQFF	TGCGCCAGCAGCCAAGTACATAGCGGGAGTATCTACAATGAGCAGTTCTTC
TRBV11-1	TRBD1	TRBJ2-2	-	CASTLPGQDRGLVGELFF	TGTGCCAGCACCCTCCCCGGCCAGGACAGGGGGCTCGTCGGGGAGCTGTTTTTT
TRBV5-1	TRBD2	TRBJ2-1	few	CASSLWTSGYNEQFF	TGCGCCAGCAGCTTATGGACTAGCGGCTACAATGAGCAGTTCTTC
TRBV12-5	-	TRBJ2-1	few	CASGLPGVYNEQFF	TGTGCTAGTGGTTTGCCAGGGGTCTACAATGAGCAGTTCTTC